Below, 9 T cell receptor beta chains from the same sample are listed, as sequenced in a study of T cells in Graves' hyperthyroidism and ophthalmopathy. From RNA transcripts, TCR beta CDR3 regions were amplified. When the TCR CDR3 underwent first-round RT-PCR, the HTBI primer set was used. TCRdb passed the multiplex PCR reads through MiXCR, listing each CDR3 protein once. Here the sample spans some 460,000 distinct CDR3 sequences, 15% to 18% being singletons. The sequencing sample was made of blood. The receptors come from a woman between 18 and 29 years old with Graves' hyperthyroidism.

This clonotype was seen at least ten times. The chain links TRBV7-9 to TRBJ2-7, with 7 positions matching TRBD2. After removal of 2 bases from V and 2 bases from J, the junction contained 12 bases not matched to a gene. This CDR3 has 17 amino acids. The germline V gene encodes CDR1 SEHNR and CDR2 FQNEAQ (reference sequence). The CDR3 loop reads CASSLIRREGVTYEQYF. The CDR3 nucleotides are TGTGCCAGCAGCTTAATCCGCAGGGAGGGAGTCACCTACGAGCAGTACTTC.

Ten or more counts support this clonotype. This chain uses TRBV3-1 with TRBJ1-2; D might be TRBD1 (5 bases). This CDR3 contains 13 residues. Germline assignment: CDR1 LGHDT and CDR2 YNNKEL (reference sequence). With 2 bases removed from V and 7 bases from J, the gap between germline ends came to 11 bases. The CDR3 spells CASSQRQGSGYTF. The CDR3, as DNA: TGTGCCAGCAGCCAACGGCAGGGAAGTGGCTACACCTTC.

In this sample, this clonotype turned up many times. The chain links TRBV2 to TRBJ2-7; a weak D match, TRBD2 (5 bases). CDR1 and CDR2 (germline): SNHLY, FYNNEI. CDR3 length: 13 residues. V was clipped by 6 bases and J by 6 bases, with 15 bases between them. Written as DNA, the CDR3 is TGTGCCAGCAGCAGAAAGGAGGCGGCCGAGCAGTACTTC. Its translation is CASSRKEAAEQYF.

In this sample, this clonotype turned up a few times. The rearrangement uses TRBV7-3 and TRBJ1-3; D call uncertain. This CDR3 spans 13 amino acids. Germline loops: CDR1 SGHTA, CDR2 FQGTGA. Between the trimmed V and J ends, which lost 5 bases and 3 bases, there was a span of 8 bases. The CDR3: CASSAFHGNTIYF. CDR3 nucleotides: TGTGCCAGCAGCGCCTTCCATGGAAACACCATATATTTT.

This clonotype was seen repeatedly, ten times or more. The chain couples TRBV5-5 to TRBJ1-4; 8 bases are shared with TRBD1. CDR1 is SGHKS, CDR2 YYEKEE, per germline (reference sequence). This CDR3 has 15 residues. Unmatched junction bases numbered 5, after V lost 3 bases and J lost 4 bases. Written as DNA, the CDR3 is TGTGCCAGCAGCTGGGGGACAGGAGTTAATGAAAAACTGTTTTTT. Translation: CASSWGTGVNEKLFF.

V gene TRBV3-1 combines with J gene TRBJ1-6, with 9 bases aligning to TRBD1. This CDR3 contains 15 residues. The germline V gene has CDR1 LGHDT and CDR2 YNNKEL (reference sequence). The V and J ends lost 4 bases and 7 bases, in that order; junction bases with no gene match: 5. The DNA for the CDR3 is TGTGCCAGCAGCCCGGGGACAGGGACCAATTCACCCCTCCACTTT. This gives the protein CASSPGTGTNSPLHF.

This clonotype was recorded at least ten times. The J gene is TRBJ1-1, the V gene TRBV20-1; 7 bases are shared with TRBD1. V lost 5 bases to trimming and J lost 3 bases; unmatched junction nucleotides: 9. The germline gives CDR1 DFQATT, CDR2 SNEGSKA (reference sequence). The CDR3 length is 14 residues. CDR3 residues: CSAPTGERDTEAFF. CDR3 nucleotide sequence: TGCAGTGCTCCCACAGGGGAACGTGACACTGAAGCTTTCTTT.

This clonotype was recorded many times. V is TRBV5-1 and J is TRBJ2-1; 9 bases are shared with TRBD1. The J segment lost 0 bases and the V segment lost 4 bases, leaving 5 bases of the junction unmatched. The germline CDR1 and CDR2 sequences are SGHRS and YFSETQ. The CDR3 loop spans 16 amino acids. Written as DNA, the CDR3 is TGCGCCAGCAGCACGGGACAGGGAAGCTCCTACAATGAGCAGTTCTTC. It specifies CASSTGQGSSYNEQFF. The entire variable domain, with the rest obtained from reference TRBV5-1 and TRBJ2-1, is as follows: KAGVTQTPRYLIKTRGQQVTLSCSPISGHRSVSWYQQTPGQGLQFLFEYFSETQRNKGNFPGRFSGRQFSNSRSEMNVSTLELGDSALYLCASSTGQGSSYNEQFFGPGTRLTVL.

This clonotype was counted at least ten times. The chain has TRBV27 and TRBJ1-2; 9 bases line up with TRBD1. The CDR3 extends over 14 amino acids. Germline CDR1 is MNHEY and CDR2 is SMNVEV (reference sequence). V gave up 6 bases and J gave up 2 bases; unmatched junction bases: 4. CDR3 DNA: TGTGCCAGCAGCTTGGGGACAGGGAACTATGGCTACACCTTC. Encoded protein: CASSLGTGNYGYTF.